This T cell receptor (beta chain) was identified in a study of cytomegalovirus exposure and HLA in healthy donors. Study-wide results and limits: Subsequent analysis showed first-cohort TCR clusters tending to co-occur in some 110 validation repertoires. The study put about 180 TCR beta chains on its list as cytomegalovirus-associated.

Assay: immunoSEQ multiplex PCR; the TCRdb copy retains only in-frame clones and omits some. The sample includes some 340,000 clones, about nine tenths of them seen just once. Remarks on this clone: Its specificity is not known.

The donors were members of the validation cohort comprising roughly 130 subjects, separate from the roughly 700-subject first cohort. Trimming cost V 2 bases and J 3 bases; bases outside gene matches: 7. Germline CDR1 is SGHDT and CDR2 is YYEEEE. This CDR3 spans 16 amino acids. This chain links TRBV5-6 with TRBJ1-1; 10 nucleotides align to TRBD1. Sequencing was done on a sample of PBMCs. This sequence originates from a woman in her 30s in good health and CMV-seropositive. CDR3 sequence (DNA): TGTGCCAGCAGCTTACCGGGACAGGGGTTCGACACTGAAGCTTTCTTT. It specifies CASSLPGQGFDTEAFF. Looking up the rest from reference TRBV5-6 and TRBJ1-1 gives the full variable domain: DAGVTQSPTHLIKTRGQQVTLRCSPKSGHDTVSWYQQALGQGPQFIFQYYEEEERQRGNFPDRFSGHQFPNYSSELNVNALLLGDSALYLCASSLPGQGFDTEAFFGQGTRLTVV.